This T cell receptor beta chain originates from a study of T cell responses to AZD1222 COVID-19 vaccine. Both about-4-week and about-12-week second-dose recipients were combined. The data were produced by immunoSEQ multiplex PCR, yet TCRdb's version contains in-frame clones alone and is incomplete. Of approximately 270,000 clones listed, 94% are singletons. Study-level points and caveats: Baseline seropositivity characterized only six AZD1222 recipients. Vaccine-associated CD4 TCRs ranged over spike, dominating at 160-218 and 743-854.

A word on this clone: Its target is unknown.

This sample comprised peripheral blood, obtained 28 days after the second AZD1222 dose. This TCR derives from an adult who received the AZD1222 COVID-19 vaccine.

CDR3 amino acids: CASSPSVRLNIQYF. DNA of the CDR3: TGTGCCAGCAGTCCTTCTGTTAGGTTAAACATTCAGTACTTC. The V call is TRBV6-5, the J call TRBJ2-4; D not certain. The ends were cut back, 5 bases at V and 6 bases at J, with 14 bases in the middle. The CDR3 totals 14 residues. Germline CDR1 is MNHEY and CDR2 is SVGAGI.